This T cell receptor (beta chain) was identified in a study of shared clonotypes between healthy human individuals. Study-level findings and limits: Sampling was confined to blood; repertoires within tissues likely differ.

CDR1 is SQVTM, CDR2 ANQGSEA, per germline. This CDR3 contains 11 residues. Between the trimmed V and J ends, which lost 1 base and 4 bases, there was a span of 3 bases. Sequencing used immunoSEQ multiplex PCR; TCRdb keeps in-frame clones, though not all of them. The sample contains 470,000 or so clones, roughly 80% of which appear only once. For this clone: Its antigen is not known.

The chain uses TRBV29-1 and TRBJ2-3; D unresolved. Source material: PBMCs. This sequence originates from a woman in her forties in good health. Some clones in this sample may be carry-over from other donors' samples. The CDR3 protein is CSVEGSDTQYF. CDR3 DNA sequence: TGCAGCGTTGAAGGGTCAGATACGCAGTATTTT.